These 20 T cell receptor beta chains were sequenced from one sample in a study of blood T cell repertoires in COVID-19. This table comes from immunoSEQ multiplex PCR, and its TCRdb copy is limited to in-frame clones, with some not included. The table shows fewer than 500,000 clones, with 81% occurring only once. Sequences were obtained from peripheral blood. These receptors were taken from a human donor with acute or convalescent COVID-19. The donor label of this sample is uncertain.

CDR3 region: CASSPPLTSDSWDYNEQFF. DNA for the CDR3: TGTGCCAGCTCACCACCGCTGACTAGCGATAGCTGGGACTACAATGAGCAGTTCTTC. The J gene is TRBJ2-1, the V gene TRBV18; 8 bases are shared with TRBD2. This CDR3 spans 19 amino acids. V was pared by 0 bases and J by 3 bases, with 13 bases of the junction left unmatched. Per the germline V gene, CDR1 is KGHSH and CDR2 is LQKENI.

The chain employs TRBV5-6 and TRBJ1-2, with 9 bases aligning to TRBD1. Trimming took 2 bases from V and 5 from J; bases not matched to a gene: 4. The CDR3 totals 14 residues. The germline CDR1 and CDR2 sequences are SGHDT and YYEEEE. DNA for the CDR3: TGTGCCAGCAGCTTCCGGGACAGGGCGTATGGCTACACCTTC. Translating it yields CASSFRDRAYGYTF.

V gene TRBV14 combines with J gene TRBJ2-3, with 10 nucleotides matching TRBD2. CDR3 size: 18 residues. V shed 4 bases, J shed 3 bases, and the junction held 13 bases outside the gene matches. Germline CDR1 reads SGHDN; CDR2 reads FVKESK. For the CDR3, the DNA is TGTGCCAGCAGCCTTTCGCACCCGCTAGCGGGAGTTACAGATACGCAGTATTTT. This gives the protein CASSLSHPLAGVTDTQYF.

The chain carries TRBV27 and TRBJ2-5, with TRBD1 matching 12 bases. CDR1 is MNHEY, CDR2 SMNVEV, per germline (reference sequence). The CDR3 has 15 residues. V lost 5 bases and J lost 5; bases outside the gene matches: 6. CDR3 sequence: CASSPGTGGRETQYF. CDR3 DNA sequence: TGTGCCAGCAGTCCCGGGACAGGGGGCCGGGAGACCCAGTACTTC.

The chain uses TRBV29-1 and TRBJ1-4; D perhaps matches TRBD1 (5 bases). Germline V gives CDR1 SQVTM, CDR2 ANQGSEA. The V and J ends lost 4 bases and 7 bases respectively, with 13 bases between them. This CDR3 spans 13 amino acids. The CDR3 nucleotides read TGCAGCGTTGGTGGGGCGCTTCCTGAAAAACTGTTTTTT. It encodes CSVGGALPEKLFF.

The chain recombines TRBV7-8 with TRBJ2-3; 9 positions agree with TRBD2. With 4 bases clipped from V and 0 bases from J, the junction kept 5 bases outside the gene matches. Germline CDR1 and CDR2: SGHVS and FQNEAQ. The CDR3 consists of 16 residues. The CDR3: CASSSLTSGSTDTQYF. In DNA form, the CDR3 reads TGTGCCAGCAGCTCCCTGACTAGCGGCAGCACAGATACGCAGTATTTT.

V and J are TRBV4-1 and TRBJ2-1; the D is unclear. The V gene lost 1 base and the J gene lost 7 bases, with 8 bases spanning the gap. Germline V gene sequence: CDR1 MGHRA, CDR2 YSYEKL. The CDR3 extends over 13 amino acids. The CDR3 reads CASSQVQENEQFF. The CDR3 DNA sequence: TGCGCCAGCAGCCAAGTTCAGGAAAATGAGCAGTTCTTC.

The chain carries TRBV6-5 and TRBJ2-3; no reliable D call. The ends were cut back, 5 bases at V and 6 bases at J, with 6 bases in the middle. The CDR3 totals 11 residues. Per the germline V gene, CDR1 is MNHEY and CDR2 is SVGAGI. The CDR3 loop is CASSLLDTQYF. The CDR3 DNA sequence: TGTGCCAGCAGTCTTCTGGATACGCAGTATTTT.

The chain has TRBV5-1 and TRBJ1-1; D may be TRBD1 (6 bases). Trimming took off 3 bases at V and 1 base at J, with 7 bases between the two ends. CDR1 is SGHRS and CDR2 is YFSETQ in the germline V gene. The CDR3 length is 13 residues. The CDR3 protein is CASSSGQNTEAFF. In DNA form, the CDR3 reads TGCGCCAGCAGCTCGGGACAGAACACTGAAGCTTTCTTT.

The V and J genes are TRBV5-1 and TRBJ2-1, with D possibly being TRBD2 (6 bases). V gave up 2 bases and J gave up 4 bases, with 16 bases separating them. Germline V gene data show CDR1 as SGHRS and CDR2 as YFSETQ. This CDR3 is 16 amino acids long. The CDR3 region is CASSFRREARYNEQFF. DNA of the CDR3: TGCGCCAGCAGCTTTAGGAGGGAGGCCCGGTACAATGAGCAGTTCTTC.

V and J are TRBV7-9 and TRBJ1-1; a possible D gene is TRBD1 (6 bases). Germline V lookup: CDR1 SEHNR, CDR2 FQNEAQ (reference sequence). V lost 3 bases to trimming and J lost 5 bases, with 13 bases between them. The CDR3 extends over 14 amino acids. CDR3 protein: CASSLVGTGTEAFF. DNA for the CDR3: TGTGCCAGCAGCTTGGTGGGTACAGGGACTGAAGCTTTCTTT.

Only one count was recorded for this clone. The chain has TRBV27 and TRBJ1-1; 9 nucleotides agree with TRBD1. V shed 8 bases, J shed 1 base, and the junction held 5 bases outside the gene matches. Per germline, CDR1 MNHEY and CDR2 SMNVEV (reference sequence). The length of the CDR3 is 14 residues. The CDR3 sequence: CASLGQGKNTEAFF. The CDR3 DNA reads as TGTGCCAGCCTGGGACAGGGAAAGAACACTGAAGCTTTCTTT.

The V gene is TRBV30, the J gene TRBJ2-5; 9 bases fit TRBD2. The germline V gene has CDR1 GTSNPN and CDR2 SVGIG (reference sequence). The V and J ends lost 1 base and 6 bases, in that order; junction bases with no gene match: 6. The length of the CDR3 is 14 residues. Here the CDR3 DNA reads TGTGCCTGGAGTGCGGCGGGAGGGCCAAAGACCCAGTACTTC. This encodes CAWSAAGGPKTQYF.

The chain joins TRBV19 to TRBJ2-1; 7 nucleotides match TRBD2. The CDR3 is 16 amino acids. Germline V gene lookup returns CDR1 LNHDA and CDR2 SQIVND (reference sequence). V shed 4 bases, J shed 0 bases, and the junction held 6 bases outside the gene matches. CDR3 protein: CASSTLSGISYNEQFF. CDR3 nucleotides: TGTGCCAGTAGTACCCTAAGCGGGATCTCCTACAATGAGCAGTTCTTC. Together with reference TRBV19 and TRBJ2-1, the CDR3 gives the full variable domain: DGGITQSPKYLFRKEGQNVTLSCEQNLNHDAMYWYRQDPGQGLRLIYYSQIVNDFQKGDIAEGYSVSREKKESFPLTVTSAQKNPTAFYLCASSTLSGISYNEQFFGPGTRLTVL.

The chain is built from TRBV2 and TRBJ1-2, with D perhaps matching TRBD1 (5 bases). The V gene's germline CDR1 is SNHLY and CDR2 FYNNEI. Deletions cut 8 bases from V and 6 bases from J, with 10 bases between. The CDR3 covers 11 residues. CDR3 DNA sequence: TGTGCCAGCGAACAGGCCGATGGCTACACCTTC. It encodes CASEQADGYTF.

This rearrangement joins TRBV10-3 to TRBJ2-1; TRBD2 aligns across 15 bases. Germline CDR1 and CDR2: ENHRY and SYGVKD. This CDR3 comprises 15 residues. Trimming at V came to 6 bases and at J to 9 bases, leaving 6 bases not matched to a gene. DNA for the CDR3: TGTGCCATCAGCGGACTAGCGGGAGGGCCGGGTGAGCAGTTCTTC. Its translation: CAISGLAGGPGEQFF.

The chain recombines TRBV7-8 with TRBJ1-2; 8 bases are shared with TRBD1. CDR1 and CDR2 (germline): SGHVS, FQNEAQ. V shed 6 bases and J 3 bases; nucleotides not matched to a gene: 9. The CDR3 spans 15 residues. The CDR3, as DNA: TGTGCCAGCAGGCCACCGGGACAGGTGGACTATGGCTACACCTTC. Its translation is CASRPPGQVDYGYTF.

V gene TRBV5-5 combines with J gene TRBJ1-2, with D possibly TRBD1 on 5 matching bases. V lost 0 bases, J lost 5 bases, and 11 bases lay in between. Germline CDR1 is SGHKS and CDR2 is YYEKEE (reference sequence). This CDR3 region has 14 residues. This CDR3 is CASSLGQGGYGYTF. CDR3 DNA: TGTGCCAGCAGCTTGGGGCAGGGAGGATATGGCTACACCTTC.

V is TRBV6-1 and J is TRBJ2-7; TRBD1 aligns across 10 bases. The CDR3 sequence is 15 residues long. Looked up from germline, CDR1 is MNHNS and CDR2 is SASEGT. Losses at the gene ends were 3 bases for V and 4 bases for J; bases not matched to a gene: 6. CDR3 DNA sequence: TGTGCCAGCAGTGAGGGGACAGGGGTACAGTACGAGCAGTACTTC. Protein sequence: CASSEGTGVQYEQYF.

The J gene is TRBJ1-1, the V gene TRBV3-1 (or the pseudogene TRBV3-2), with 7 bases lining up with TRBD1. The germline V gene encodes CDR1 LGHDT and CDR2 YNNKEL (reference sequence). This CDR3 is 14 amino acids long. The ends lost 5 bases at V and 4 bases at J; junction bases unmatched: 7. CDR3 in DNA: TGTGCCAGCAGCTCTCAACAGGGGACCACTGAAGCTTTCTTT. It is translated as CASSSQQGTTEAFF.